This TCR beta chain was sequenced for a study of cytomegalovirus exposure and HLA in healthy donors. Looking at the study overall: The study placed roughly four fifths of its 350 to 450 genotyped donors in the Caucasian-associated ancestry cluster.

Points from the study as a whole: In a later analysis, parvovirus B19, influenza, CMV and Epstein-Barr virus appeared linked to several top co-occurrence clusters. In a later analysis, a missense DCLRE1C variant was linked to TCR beta V- and J-gene trimming. Sequence variants that were highly shared formed a cluster that was likely a sequencing artifact.

V shed 4 bases and J shed 4 bases, with 13 bases lying between them. This CDR3 contains 14 residues. Germline V gene data show CDR1 as MNHNS and CDR2 as SASEGT. A remark on this clone: Antigen: not known.

PCR involved 60 Vbeta and 13 Jbeta primers. Clones were read by immunoSEQ multiplex PCR, and TCRdb kept only the in-frame ones, dropping some. The sample lists 200,000 to 250,000 clones; around 80% were seen once. The clonotype comes from a woman in her thirties or forties in good health and CMV-seropositive. The chain is built from TRBV6-1 and TRBJ1-1; D is perhaps TRBD1 (6 bases). Specimen: PBMCs. CDR3 in amino acids: CASSAYRVSTEAFF. The DNA for the CDR3 is TGTGCCAGCAGTGCATACAGGGTTAGCACTGAAGCTTTCTTT.